This TCR beta chain was sequenced in a study of blood T cell repertoires in COVID-19. Study at large: PBMCs, B-cell-depleted T cells, or T cells provided the cDNA or gDNA that made up the material.

Germline CDR1 SGHNT, CDR2 YYREEE (reference sequence). Between the trimmed V and J ends, which lost 2 bases and 8 bases, there was a span of 14 bases. The CDR3 is 14 amino acids. Assay used: immunoSEQ multiplex PCR; TCRdb lists only in-frame clones, some missing. The sample comprises some 250,000 clones, about nine tenths of which are singletons, and less than 15% rests with the top ten. The clonotype was recovered from a woman under 40 with COVID-19, enrolled during active disease. The chain uses TRBV5-4 and TRBJ2-1; a possible D gene is TRBD1 (5 bases). Material: peripheral blood. CDR3 DNA sequence: TGTGCCAGCAGCTTAAGACAGCTCCGGGATGAGCAGTTCTTC. Translation gives CASSLRQLRDEQFF.